This is a list of T cell receptor beta chains from one sample in a study of T-cell memory formation after mild COVID-19. Using its own MiXCR run on the 5' RACE reads, TCRdb lists one record per CDR3 protein. The sample lists roughly 450,000 distinct CDR3 sequences; about 20% were seen once. Sequencing was performed on PBMCs or a T cell subset sorted from them (not recorded which). These TCRs come from an adult woman who had mild COVID-19 (a few samples of this study predate the infection). Cell type and time point are not known. CDR3s include the opening cysteine and the closing phenylalanine or tryptophan. The D gene is left open where the match is weak. Not all rows give a size; the values are once, few, many and, for expanded clones, a class.

d_gene	j_gene	abundance	v_gene	CDR3aa	CDR3nt
-	TRBJ2-3	-	TRBV18	CASSDYADTKYF	TGTGCCAGCTCAGACTATGCAGATACGAAGTATTTT
-	TRBJ2-7	-	TRBV7-2	CASSLDLSGDEPHYEQYF	TGTGCCAGCAGCTTAGACCTCTCGGGAGACGAGCCGCACTACGAGCAGTACTTC
-	TRBJ1-1	-	TRBV6-6	CASSYYHGGRNTEAFF	TGTGCCAGCAGTTACTACCATGGGGGGCGGAACACTGAAGCTTTCTTT
TRBD1	TRBJ2-1	-	TRBV7-9	CASSSTGGVYNEQFF	TGTGCCAGCAGCTCAACAGGGGGCGTTTACAATGAGCAGTTCTTC
-	TRBJ2-1	-	TRBV3-1	CASSQASQPYNEQFF	TGTGCCAGCAGCCAAGCTAGTCAGCCCTACAATGAGCAGTTCTTC
TRBD2	TRBJ2-1	-	TRBV20-1	CSARSGTSGVYEQFF	TGCAGTGCTCGTTCCGGGACTAGCGGGGTGTATGAGCAGTTCTTC
-	TRBJ1-5	-	TRBV27	CASSGEGSQPQHF	TGTGCCAGCAGTGGTGAGGGGTCTCAGCCCCAGCATTTT
TRBD1	TRBJ2-7	few	TRBV29-1	CSVVGWGQNYEQYF	TGCAGCGTTGTTGGTTGGGGACAGAACTACGAGCAGTACTTC
-	TRBJ2-5	many	TRBV12-3/TRBV12-4	CASRGGQRSTQYF	TGTGCCAGCAGGGGAGGACAAAGGAGTACCCAGTACTTC
-	TRBJ2-7	-	TRBV14	CASSQDRFEQYF	TGTGCCAGCAGCCAAGATAGGTTCGAGCAGTACTTC
-	TRBJ1-6	few	TRBV3-1	CASSQGRGNSPLHF	TGTGCCAGCAGCCAAGGACGTGGGAATTCACCCCTCCACTTT